The 13 T cell receptor beta chains below all came from one sample that was sequenced in a study of T cell responses to AZD1222 COVID-19 vaccine (dated by TCRdb to the early 2020s). This sample's time point label indicates: baseline before first vaccination. The method was the immunoSEQ multiplex PCR assay. TCRdb re-hosts the immuneACCESS table, in-frame sequences only. Its copies lack some clones; in the studies checked, an unresolved V gene accounts for under half of them, and the cause for the rest is not known. Recorded for this sample are 130,000 or so clones; approximately 86% of them occurred a single time. Around 12% of the sample is taken by the ten largest. The material sequenced was peripheral blood, taken on day 0 of AZD1222 vaccination. The receptors shown here come from an adult in good health.

This clone was recorded only once. This chain connects TRBV7-2 to TRBJ2-1, with 8 bases fitting TRBD2. This CDR3 is 15 amino acids long. Germline CDR1 reads SGHTA; CDR2 reads FQGNSA. V lost 2 bases, J lost 9 bases, and 9 bases stayed unmatched. The CDR3 protein is CASSLKTGGAVEQFF. Written as DNA, the CDR3 is TGTGCCAGCAGCTTAAAGACCGGGGGGGCCGTTGAGCAGTTCTTC.

This chain joins TRBV4-3 and TRBJ1-6; TRBD1 might be the D (5 bases). This CDR3 has 16 residues. The V end was cut by 4 bases, the J end by 9 bases, with 19 bases between. CDR1 is LGHNA and CDR2 is YSLEER in the germline V gene. CDR3 nucleotides: TGCGCCAGCAGCCCGGGGTCTGCCAGGGAGGGTTCACCCCTCCACTTT. Encoded protein: CASSPGSAREGSPLHF.

The CDR3 spells CASRAKSGLTGYTF. DNA for the CDR3: TGTGCCAGCAGGGCCAAATCGGGACTCACCGGCTACACCTTC. This chain uses TRBV2 with TRBJ1-2; D is perhaps TRBD1 (5 bases). The germline V gene encodes CDR1 SNHLY and CDR2 FYNNEI. V was cut by 6 bases and J by 8 bases, with 19 bases left in between. The CDR3 totals 14 residues.

This clone was seen a single time. The chain uses TRBV7-2 and TRBJ1-6; D may be TRBD1 (5 bases). CDR1 SGHTA and CDR2 FQGNSA come from the germline V gene. Trimming took 5 bases from V and 3 from J, leaving 11 bases between them. This CDR3 is built from 15 residues. CDR3 nucleotide sequence: TGTGCCAGCAGCCTGGTGACAGACTATAATTCACCCCTCCACTTT. It specifies CASSLVTDYNSPLHF.

The CDR3 spells CASSVADVHEAFF. In nucleotides, the CDR3 is TGTGCCAGCAGCGTAGCAGACGTCCATGAAGCTTTCTTT. V usage is TRBV9 and J usage is TRBJ1-1; D uncertain. The CDR3 runs 13 residues. Germline CDR1 reads SGDLS; CDR2 reads YYNGEE. The V gene lost 0 bases and the J gene lost 7 bases, with 10 bases spanning the gap.

J is TRBJ1-3 and V is TRBV5-1; 7 bases are a match to TRBD1. The CDR3 totals 17 residues. The V gene end was trimmed by 0 bases and the J gene end by 2 bases; junction bases not matched to a gene: 8. Germline V lookup: CDR1 SGHRS, CDR2 YFSETQ. The CDR3 region has the DNA TGCGCCAGCAGCTTGGCGGGACAGACAAACCCTGGAAACACCATATATTTT. Its protein product is CASSLAGQTNPGNTIYF. Filled out from reference TRBV5-1 and TRBJ1-3, the complete variable domain reads KAGVTQTPRYLIKTRGQQVTLSCSPISGHRSVSWYQQTPGQGLQFLFEYFSETQRNKGNFPGRFSGRQFSNSRSEMNVSTLELGDSALYLCASSLAGQTNPGNTIYFGEGSWLTVV.

This clone was counted a single time. This sequence joins TRBV29-1 and TRBJ1-5, with TRBD1 matching over 9 bases. This CDR3 region has 15 residues. The trim removed 4 bases at V and 4 bases at J, leaving 8 bases unmatched. Germline assignment: CDR1 SQVTM and CDR2 ANQGSEA. The CDR3 spells CSVVLVQGANQPQHF. The CDR3 nucleotides read TGCAGCGTTGTTCTAGTACAGGGGGCAAATCAGCCCCAGCATTTT.

The rearrangement joins TRBV6-5 to TRBJ1-4, with TRBD1 identical over 7 bases. The CDR3 spans 15 residues. The germline gives CDR1 MNHEY, CDR2 SVGAGI. J lost 8 bases, V lost 4 bases, and 10 bases had no gene match. CDR3 amino acids: CASSSPTGLGEKLFF. The CDR3 coding sequence is TGTGCCAGCAGTTCCCCGACAGGGTTGGGAGAAAAACTGTTTTTT.

The chain joins TRBV12-3 or TRBV12-4 to TRBJ1-5, with 11 bases fitting TRBD1. The CDR3 covers 13 residues. V lost 6 bases and J lost 7; bases outside the gene matches: 2. This CDR3 is CASSGTGGQPQHF. The CDR3 DNA reads TGTGCCAGCAGCGGGACAGGGGGACAGCCCCAGCATTTT.

J is TRBJ1-5 and V is TRBV2; 8 bases map to TRBD1. Unmatched junction bases numbered 7, after V lost 10 bases and J lost 2 bases. The CDR3 contains 14 residues. The germline V gene encodes CDR1 SNHLY and CDR2 FYNNEI. The CDR3 spells CAMKDRDGNQPQHF. The CDR3 coding sequence is TGTGCCATGAAGGACAGGGATGGCAATCAGCCCCAGCATTTT.

In this sample, this clone turned up a few times. The chain couples TRBV5-1 to TRBJ2-5; TRBD1 agrees at 11 bases. V gave up 4 bases and J gave up 0 bases; unmatched junction bases: 5. This CDR3 comprises 16 residues. CDR1 and CDR2 (germline): SGHRS, YFSETQ. CDR3 sequence: CASSAGTGGYQETQYF. The CDR3 DNA follows: TGCGCCAGCAGCGCTGGGACAGGGGGTTACCAAGAGACCCAGTACTTC.

This chain joins TRBV6-5 and TRBJ1-2; 8 bases agree with TRBD1. The junction had 11 bases not matched to a gene; V was cut back by 2 bases and J by 6 bases. CDR1 and CDR2 from the germline V gene are MNHEY and SVGAGI. This CDR3 is 16 amino acids long. The CDR3 sequence: CASSYGGQGGANGYTF. The CDR3 DNA reads as TGTGCCAGCAGTTACGGCGGACAGGGAGGGGCTAATGGCTACACCTTC.

This clone is a singleton in its sample. V and J are TRBV5-5 and TRBJ1-5; D remains unclear. The CDR3 length is 15 residues. The germline V gene encodes CDR1 SGHKS and CDR2 YYEKEE (reference sequence). V lost 0 bases to trimming and J lost 5 bases, with 12 bases between them. The CDR3 DNA sequence: TGTGCCAGCAGCTTGGCACAGTTATCGGATCAGCCCCAGCATTTT. This encodes CASSLAQLSDQPQHF.